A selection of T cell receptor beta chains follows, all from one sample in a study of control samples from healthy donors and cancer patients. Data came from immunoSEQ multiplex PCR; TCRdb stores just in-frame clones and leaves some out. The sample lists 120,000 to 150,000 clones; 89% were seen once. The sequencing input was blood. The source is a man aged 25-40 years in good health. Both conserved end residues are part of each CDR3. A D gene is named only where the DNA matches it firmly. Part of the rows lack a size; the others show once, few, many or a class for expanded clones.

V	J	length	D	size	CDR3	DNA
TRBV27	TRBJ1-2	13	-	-	CASSFDSTYGYTF	TGTGCCAGCAGTTTCGACAGTACTTATGGCTACACCTTC
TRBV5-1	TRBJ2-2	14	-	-	CASSLARETGELFF	TGCGCCAGCAGCTTGGCCAGGGAGACCGGGGAGCTGTTTTTT
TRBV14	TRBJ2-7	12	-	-	CASSPGAYEQYF	TGTGCCAGCAGCCCCGGCGCCTACGAGCAGTACTTC
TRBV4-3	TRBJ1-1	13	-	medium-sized	CASSQEAEKEAFF	TGCGCCAGCAGCCAAGAGGCCGAAAAGGAAGCTTTCTTT
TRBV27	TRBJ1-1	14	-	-	CASSRDRTNTEAFF	TGTGCCAGCAGTAGAGACAGGACGAACACTGAAGCTTTCTTT
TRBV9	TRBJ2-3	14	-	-	CASSGIQGSDTQYF	TGTGCCAGCAGCGGCATACAGGGTTCAGATACGCAGTATTTT
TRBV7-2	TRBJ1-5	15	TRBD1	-	CASSTQGARNQPQHF	TGTGCCAGCAGCACACAGGGGGCTCGCAATCAGCCCCAGCATTTT
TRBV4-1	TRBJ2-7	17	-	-	CASSHGPPGSRGYEQYF	TGCGCCAGCAGCCATGGACCTCCGGGGTCGAGAGGCTACGAGCAGTACTTC
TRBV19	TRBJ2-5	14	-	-	CASSSYMGWETQYF	TGTGCCAGTAGTAGCTACATGGGATGGGAGACCCAGTACTTC
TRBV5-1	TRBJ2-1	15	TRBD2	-	CASSSIAGQNNEQFF	TGCGCCAGCAGCTCCATAGCGGGGCAGAACAATGAGCAGTTCTTC